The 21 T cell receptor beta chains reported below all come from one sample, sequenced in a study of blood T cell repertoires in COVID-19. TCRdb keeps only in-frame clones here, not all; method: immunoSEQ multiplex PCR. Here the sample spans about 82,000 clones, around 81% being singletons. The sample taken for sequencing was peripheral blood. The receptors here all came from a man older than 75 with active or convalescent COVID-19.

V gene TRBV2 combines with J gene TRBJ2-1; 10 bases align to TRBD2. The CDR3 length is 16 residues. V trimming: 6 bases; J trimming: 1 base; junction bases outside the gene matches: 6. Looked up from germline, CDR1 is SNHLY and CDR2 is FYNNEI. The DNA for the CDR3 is TGTGCCAGCAGCGGACTAGCGGCCCCTTCCTACAATGAGCAGTTCTTC. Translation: CASSGLAAPSYNEQFF.

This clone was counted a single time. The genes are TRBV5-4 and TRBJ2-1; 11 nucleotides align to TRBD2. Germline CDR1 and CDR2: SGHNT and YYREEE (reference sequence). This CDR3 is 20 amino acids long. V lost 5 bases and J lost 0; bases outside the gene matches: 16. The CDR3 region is CASSPRPGTSGSSSYNEQFF. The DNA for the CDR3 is TGTGCCAGCAGTCCCCGTCCCGGGACTAGCGGCTCAAGCTCCTACAATGAGCAGTTCTTC.

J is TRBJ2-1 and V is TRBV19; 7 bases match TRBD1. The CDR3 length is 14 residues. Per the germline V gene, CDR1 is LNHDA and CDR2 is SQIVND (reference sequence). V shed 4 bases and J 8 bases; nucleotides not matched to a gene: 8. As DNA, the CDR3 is TGTGCCAGTAGTAATCAGGGGGTACGAGATGAGCAGTTCTTC. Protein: CASSNQGVRDEQFF. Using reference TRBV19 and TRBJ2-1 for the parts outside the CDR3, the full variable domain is DGGITQSPKYLFRKEGQNVTLSCEQNLNHDAMYWYRQDPGQGLRLIYYSQIVNDFQKGDIAEGYSVSREKKESFPLTVTSAQKNPTAFYLCASSNQGVRDEQFFGPGTRLTVL.

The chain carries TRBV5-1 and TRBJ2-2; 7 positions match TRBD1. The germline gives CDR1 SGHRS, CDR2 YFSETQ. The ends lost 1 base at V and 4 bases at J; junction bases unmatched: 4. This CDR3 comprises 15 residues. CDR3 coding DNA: TGCGCCAGCAGCTTGACAGGGGTGGGCACCGGGGAGCTGTTTTTT. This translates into CASSLTGVGTGELFF.

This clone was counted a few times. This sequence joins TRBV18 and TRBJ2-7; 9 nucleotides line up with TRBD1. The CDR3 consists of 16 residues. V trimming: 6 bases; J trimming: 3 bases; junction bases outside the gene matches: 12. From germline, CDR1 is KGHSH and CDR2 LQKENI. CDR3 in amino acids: CASSPSGTGRIYEQYV. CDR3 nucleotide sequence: TGTGCCAGCTCGCCCTCCGGGACAGGGAGGATCTACGAGCAGTACGTC.

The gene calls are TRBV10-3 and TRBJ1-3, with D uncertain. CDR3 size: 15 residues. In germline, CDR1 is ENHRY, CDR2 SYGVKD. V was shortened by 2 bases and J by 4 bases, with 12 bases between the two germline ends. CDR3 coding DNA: TGTGCCATCAGTGAGGGGCCGCTTAACGGAAACACCATATATTTT. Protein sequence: CAISEGPLNGNTIYF.

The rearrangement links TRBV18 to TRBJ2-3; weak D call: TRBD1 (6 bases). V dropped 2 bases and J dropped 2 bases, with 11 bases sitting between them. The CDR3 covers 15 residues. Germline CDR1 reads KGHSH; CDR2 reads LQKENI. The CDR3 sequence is CASSPRGIPTDTQYF. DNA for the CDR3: TGTGCCAGCTCACCAAGGGGGATACCCACAGATACGCAGTATTTT.

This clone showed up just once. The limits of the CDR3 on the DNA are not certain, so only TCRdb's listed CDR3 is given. CDR3 region: CASSFGQGAPTFF. This rearrangement joins TRBV7-6 to TRBJ2-1; the table assigns TRBD1, which was not confirmed against the DNA. From its first to its last residue, the CDR3 has 13 amino acids. Per the germline V gene, CDR1 is SGHVS and CDR2 is FNYEAQ.

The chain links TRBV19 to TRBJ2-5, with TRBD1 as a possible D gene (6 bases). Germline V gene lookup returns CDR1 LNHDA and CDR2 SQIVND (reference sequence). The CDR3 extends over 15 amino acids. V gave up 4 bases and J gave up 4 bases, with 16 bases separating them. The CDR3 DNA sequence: TGTGCCAGTAGTACCTTAGGGACATCAGGAGAGACCCAGTACTTC. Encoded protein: CASSTLGTSGETQYF.

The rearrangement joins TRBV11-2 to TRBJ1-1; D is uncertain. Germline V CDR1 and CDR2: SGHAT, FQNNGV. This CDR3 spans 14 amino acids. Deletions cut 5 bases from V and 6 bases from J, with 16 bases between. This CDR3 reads CASSRLRGPAEAFF. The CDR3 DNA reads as TGTGCCAGCAGCCGTTTACGAGGGCCGGCTGAAGCTTTCTTT.

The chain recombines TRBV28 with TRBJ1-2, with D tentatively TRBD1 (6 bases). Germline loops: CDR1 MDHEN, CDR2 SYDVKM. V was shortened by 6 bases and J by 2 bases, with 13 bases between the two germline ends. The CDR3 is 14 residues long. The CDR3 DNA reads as TGTGCCAGCAGGACGACAGGAAAAAACTATGGCTACACCTTC. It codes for CASRTTGKNYGYTF.

DNA of the CDR3: TGTGCCAGCAGCGCACACAGGAATTCACCCCTCCACTTT. Its translation: CASSAHRNSPLHF. The chain links TRBV9 to TRBJ1-6; maybe TRBD1 (5 bases). Trimming left V 3 bases short and J 7 bases short, with 8 bases between. Looked up from germline, CDR1 is SGDLS and CDR2 is YYNGEE. This CDR3 contains 13 residues.

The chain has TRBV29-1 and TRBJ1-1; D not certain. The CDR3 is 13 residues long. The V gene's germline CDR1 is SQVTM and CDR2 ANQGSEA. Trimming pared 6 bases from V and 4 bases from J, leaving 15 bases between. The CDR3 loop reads CSVAEGSGTEAFF. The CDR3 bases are TGCAGCGTCGCGGAGGGTTCAGGCACTGAAGCTTTCTTT.

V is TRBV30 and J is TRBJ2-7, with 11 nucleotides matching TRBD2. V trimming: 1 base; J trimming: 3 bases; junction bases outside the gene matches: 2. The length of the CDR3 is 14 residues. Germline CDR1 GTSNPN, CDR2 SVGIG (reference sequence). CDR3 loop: CAWSAGLADYEQYV. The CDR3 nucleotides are TGTGCCTGGAGTGCGGGACTAGCGGACTACGAGCAGTACGTC.

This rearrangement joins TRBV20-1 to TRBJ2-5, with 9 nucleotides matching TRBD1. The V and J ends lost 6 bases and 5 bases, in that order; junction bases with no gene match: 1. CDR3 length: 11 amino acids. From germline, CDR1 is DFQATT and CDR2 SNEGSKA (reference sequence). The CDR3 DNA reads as TGCAGTGCAGACAGGGGGGAGACCCAGTACTTC. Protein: CSADRGETQYF.

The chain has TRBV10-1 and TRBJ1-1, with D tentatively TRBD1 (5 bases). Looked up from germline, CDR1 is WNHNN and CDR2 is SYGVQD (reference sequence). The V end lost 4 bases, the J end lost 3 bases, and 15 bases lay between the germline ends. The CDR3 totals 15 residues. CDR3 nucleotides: TGCGCCAGCAGTGCGGGGGGGTATCGTCACACTGAAGCTTTCTTT. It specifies CASSAGGYRHTEAFF.

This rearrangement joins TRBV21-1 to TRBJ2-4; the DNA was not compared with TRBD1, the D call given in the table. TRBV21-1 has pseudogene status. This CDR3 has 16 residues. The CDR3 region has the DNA TGTGCCAGCAGCGCAGGGGGGCCTTTAGCCAAAAACATTCAGTACTTC. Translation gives CASSAGGPLAKNIQYF.

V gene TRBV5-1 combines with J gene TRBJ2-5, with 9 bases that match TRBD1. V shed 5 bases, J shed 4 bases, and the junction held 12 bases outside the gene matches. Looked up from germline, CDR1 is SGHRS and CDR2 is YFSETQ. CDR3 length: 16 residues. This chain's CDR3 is CASRFTGTGPRETQYF. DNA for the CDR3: TGCGCCAGCAGATTCACCGGGACAGGGCCCCGAGAGACCCAGTACTTC. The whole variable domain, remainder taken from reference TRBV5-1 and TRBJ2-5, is KAGVTQTPRYLIKTRGQQVTLSCSPISGHRSVSWYQQTPGQGLQFLFEYFSETQRNKGNFPGRFSGRQFSNSRSEMNVSTLELGDSALYLCASRFTGTGPRETQYFGPGTRLLVL.

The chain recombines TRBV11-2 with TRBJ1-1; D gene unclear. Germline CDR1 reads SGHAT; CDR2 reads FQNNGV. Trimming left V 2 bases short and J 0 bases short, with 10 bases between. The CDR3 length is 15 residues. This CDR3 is CASSLSRTMNTEAFF. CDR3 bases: TGTGCCAGCAGCTTATCCAGAACTATGAACACTGAAGCTTTCTTT.

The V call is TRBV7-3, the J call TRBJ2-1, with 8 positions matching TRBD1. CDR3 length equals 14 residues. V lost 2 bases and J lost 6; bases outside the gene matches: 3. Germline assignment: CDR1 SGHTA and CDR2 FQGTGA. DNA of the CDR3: TGTGCCAGCAGCTTATGGACAGGGAGCAATGAGCAGTTCTTC. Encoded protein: CASSLWTGSNEQFF.

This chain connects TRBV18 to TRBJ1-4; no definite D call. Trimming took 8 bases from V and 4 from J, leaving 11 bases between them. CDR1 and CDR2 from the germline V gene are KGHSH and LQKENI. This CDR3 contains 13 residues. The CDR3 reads CASGGQRNEKLFF. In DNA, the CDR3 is TGTGCCAGCGGAGGCCAGCGTAATGAAAAACTGTTTTTT. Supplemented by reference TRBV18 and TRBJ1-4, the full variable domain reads NAGVMQNPRHLVRRRGQEARLRCSPMKGHSHVYWYRQLPEEGLKFMVYLQKENIIDESGMPKERFSAEFPKEGPSILRIQQVVRGDSAAYFCASGGQRNEKLFFGSGTQLSVL.